This TCR beta chain was identified in a study of blood T cell repertoires in COVID-19. Participants had their cohort set by participant-reported clinical history. The CDR3 runs 13 residues. V dropped 10 bases and J dropped 10 bases, with 20 bases sitting between them. Generated by immunoSEQ multiplex PCR, the TCRdb table keeps only in-frame clones and is missing some. The sample gives roughly 230,000 clones, about nine tenths of which show up once; around 4% is in the top ten. The receptor was derived from a woman in her twenties or thirties with acute COVID-19. The rearrangement joins TRBV12-3 or TRBV12-4 to TRBJ2-1, with D hard to call. The specimen sequenced was PBMCs or T cells enriched from blood (not recorded which). This chain's CDR3 is CATRTGDFREQFF. Here the CDR3 DNA reads TGTGCCACCCGTACCGGAGATTTCCGGGAGCAGTTCTTC.